A single sample gave rise to the 13 T cell receptor beta chains below, sequenced in a study of T-cell memory formation after mild COVID-19. Via MiXCR, TCRdb re-called the 5' RACE reads, giving one row per CDR3 protein. In the table there are about 310,000 distinct CDR3 sequences, around 15% of which are singletons. The sequencing input was PBMCs or a T cell subset sorted from them (not recorded which). These receptor sequences come from a man in his late teens or twenties who had mild COVID-19 (a few samples of this study predate the infection). Cell type and time point are not known.

The chain joins TRBV6-5 to TRBJ2-1; 10 bases are shared with TRBD2. V dropped 6 bases and J dropped 4; count of bases not matched to a gene: 3. Per germline, CDR1 MNHEY and CDR2 SVGAGI. The CDR3 is 14 residues long. CDR3 amino acids: CASRRTSGYNEQFF. The CDR3 DNA follows: TGTGCCAGCAGAAGGACTAGCGGATACAATGAGCAGTTCTTC.

The V gene is TRBV7-9, the J gene TRBJ2-5; 7 bases agree with TRBD2. CDR1 and CDR2 from the germline V gene are SEHNR and FQNEAQ (reference sequence). J lost 5 bases, V lost 6 bases, and 15 bases had no gene match. The CDR3 totals 16 residues. The CDR3 DNA is TGTGCCAGCAGGGGGCCTAGACGGGGGGTCTTTGAGACCCAGTACTTC. Residues: CASRGPRRGVFETQYF.

This clonotype has just a few counts. The chain has TRBV6-6 and TRBJ1-1; perhaps TRBD1 as D (6 bases). The germline V and J ends were trimmed by 5 bases and 5 bases, with 18 bases remaining between them. The CDR3 totals 15 residues. Germline lookup yields CDR1 MNHNY and CDR2 SVGAGI (reference sequence). CDR3 loop: CASSIPGHINTEAFF. In DNA form, the CDR3 reads TGTGCCAGCAGTATTCCGGGACATATTAATACTGAAGCTTTCTTT.

DNA for the CDR3: TGTGCCAGCAGCCCCACGATAGCGTTTAGCGTAGAGACCCAGTACTTC. This codes for CASSPTIAFSVETQYF. The chain combines TRBV12-3 or TRBV12-4 with TRBJ2-5, with D perhaps TRBD2 (5 bases). Trimming shortened V by 6 bases and J by 4 bases, and 21 bases separated the two germline ends. The CDR3 runs 16 residues.

This clonotype was observed a few times. The genes are TRBV2 and TRBJ1-6, with a weak D call TRBD1 (5 bases). The CDR3 consists of 14 residues. The V and J ends lost 1 base and 5 bases respectively, with 6 bases between them. Germline CDR1 SNHLY, CDR2 FYNNEI. For the CDR3, the DNA is TGTGCCAGCAGTGAAGTAGGGGATAATTCACCCCTCCACTTT. It codes for CASSEVGDNSPLHF.

This clonotype showed up just a few times. The chain uses TRBV10-3 and TRBJ2-2, with 12 bases that match TRBD2. The V gene's germline CDR1 is ENHRY and CDR2 SYGVKD. The CDR3 is 15 residues long. The junction had 3 bases not matched to a gene; V was cut back by 6 bases and J by 4 bases. The CDR3 DNA reads TGTGCCATCAGGACGACTAGCGGGGGCACCGGGGAGCTGTTTTTT. Amino acid sequence: CAIRTTSGGTGELFF.

This clonotype was detected many times. The CDR3 protein is CASSYPELGTGVDTQYF. The CDR3, as DNA: TGTGCCAGCTCATATCCGGAGTTGGGGACAGGAGTCGATACGCAGTATTTT. V gene TRBV18 combines with J gene TRBJ2-3; 8 positions agree with TRBD1. The CDR3 runs to 17 residues. Per the germline V gene, CDR1 is KGHSH and CDR2 is LQKENI. V shed 5 bases, J shed 6 bases, and the junction held 16 bases outside the gene matches. Combining the CDR3 with reference TRBV18 and TRBJ2-3 gives the whole variable domain NAGVMQNPRHLVRRRGQEARLRCSPMKGHSHVYWYRQLPEEGLKFMVYLQKENIIDESGMPKERFSAEFPKEGPSILRIQQVVRGDSAAYFCASSYPELGTGVDTQYFGPGTRLTVL.

This clonotype showed up just a few times. Compared with germline, one end of the junction differs, possibly owing to a read error. The chain is built from TRBV12-3 or TRBV12-4 and TRBJ2-3; perhaps TRBD2 as D (7 bases). The CDR3 runs to 16 residues. The CDR3 bases are TGTGCCAGCAGTTCTGGGGGGGCCTATTTCCCAGATACGCGGTATTTT. Its protein product is CASSSGGAYFPDTRYF.

This chain links TRBV6-6 with TRBJ1-1; D is ambiguous. The CDR3 is 14 amino acids. The V gene's germline CDR1 is MNHNY and CDR2 SVGAGI (reference sequence). Trimming removed 2 bases from V and 1 base from J, with 8 bases in between. The CDR3 protein is CASSYGRANTEAFF. The CDR3 DNA reads as TGTGCCAGCAGTTACGGCCGGGCGAACACTGAAGCTTTCTTT.

This clonotype has more than one count but fewer than ten. The V and J genes are TRBV5-1 and TRBJ2-1, with a weak D call TRBD2 (6 bases). This CDR3 has 16 amino acids. CDR1 and CDR2 from the germline V gene are SGHRS and YFSETQ. V shed 1 base and J shed 6 bases, with 17 bases lying between them. The CDR3 sequence: CASSLSGAGSFNEQFF. CDR3 nucleotides: TGCGCCAGCAGCTTGTCGGGAGCGGGCTCGTTCAATGAGCAGTTCTTC. Together with reference TRBV5-1 and TRBJ2-1, the CDR3 gives the full variable domain: KAGVTQTPRYLIKTRGQQVTLSCSPISGHRSVSWYQQTPGQGLQFLFEYFSETQRNKGNFPGRFSGRQFSNSRSEMNVSTLELGDSALYLCASSLSGAGSFNEQFFGPGTRLTVL.

This clonotype was observed a few times. This chain links TRBV5-1 with TRBJ1-2; 9 nucleotides agree with TRBD1. The CDR3 length is 14 residues. Per germline, CDR1 SGHRS and CDR2 YFSETQ. With V trimmed by 4 bases and J by 4 bases, 5 bases remained unmatched. CDR3 residues: CASSPGTGSYGYTF. CDR3 in DNA: TGCGCCAGCAGCCCCGGGACAGGGAGCTATGGCTACACCTTC.

A few counts support this clonotype. V and J are TRBV6-2 or TRBV6-3 and TRBJ1-6; D unclear. This CDR3 spans 14 amino acids. Trimming took off 6 bases at V and 0 bases at J, with 6 bases between the two ends. Germline lookup yields CDR1 MNHEY and CDR2 SVGEGT. The CDR3 loop is CASSRSSYNSPLHF. The CDR3 coding sequence is TGTGCCAGCAGCCGGAGCTCCTATAATTCACCCCTCCACTTT.

This clonotype occurred a few times. The V and J genes are TRBV5-1 and TRBJ1-1; 7 bases fit TRBD1. The CDR3 contains 16 residues. CDR1 and CDR2 (germline): SGHRS, YFSETQ. Losses at the gene ends were 0 bases for V and 0 bases for J; bases not matched to a gene: 5. CDR3 DNA: TGCGCCAGCAGCTTGGGACAGGGCCTCATGAACACTGAAGCTTTCTTT. This encodes CASSLGQGLMNTEAFF.